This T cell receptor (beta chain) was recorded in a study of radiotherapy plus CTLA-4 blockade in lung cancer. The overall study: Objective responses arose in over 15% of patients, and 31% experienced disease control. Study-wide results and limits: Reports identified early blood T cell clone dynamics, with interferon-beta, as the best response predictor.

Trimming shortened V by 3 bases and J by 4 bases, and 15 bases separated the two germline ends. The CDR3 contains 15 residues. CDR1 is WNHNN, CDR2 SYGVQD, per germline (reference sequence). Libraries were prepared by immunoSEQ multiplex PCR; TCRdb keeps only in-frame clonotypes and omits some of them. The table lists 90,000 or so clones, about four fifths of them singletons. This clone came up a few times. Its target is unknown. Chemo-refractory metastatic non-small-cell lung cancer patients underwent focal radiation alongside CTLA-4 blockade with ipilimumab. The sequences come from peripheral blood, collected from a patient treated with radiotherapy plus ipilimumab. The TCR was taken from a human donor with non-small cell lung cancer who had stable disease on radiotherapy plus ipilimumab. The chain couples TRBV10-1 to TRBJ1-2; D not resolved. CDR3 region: CASSEPRTPRYGYTF. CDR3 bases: TGCGCCAGCAGTGAACCTAGGACGCCCCGCTATGGCTACACCTTC.